This T cell receptor (beta chain) was identified in a study of tumor-infiltrating lymphocytes in localized non-small cell lung cancer. Notes on the study in general: Different pieces of the same tissue were used for each assay.

The assay was immunoSEQ multiplex PCR, and TCRdb's table has in-frame clones only and misses some. The sample lists fewer than 25,000 clones, 80% seen once, with about 3.4% in the top ten. Comments on this clone: Its matching antigen is unknown.

The CDR3 contains 13 residues. V dropped 1 base and J dropped 2 bases, with 6 bases sitting between them. The germline gives CDR1 GTSNPN, CDR2 SVGIG (reference sequence). Sequences were obtained from lung tumor tissue. The receptor was derived from a human donor with non-small cell lung cancer. The chain joins TRBV30 to TRBJ1-3, with unresolved D. CDR3 sequence: CAWSAPAGNTIYF. Written as DNA, the CDR3 is TGTGCCTGGAGTGCTCCGGCTGGAAACACCATATATTTT.